The entry below gives a single T cell receptor (beta chain) sequence along with its context. The antigen remains unidentified. These data come from a study of cytomegalovirus exposure and HLA in healthy donors. The study, taken as a whole, reports: V- and J-gene trimming of TCR beta was linked (in a later analysis) to a missense DCLRE1C variant.

Deletions cut 1 base from V and 4 bases from J, with 9 bases between. The germline V gene has CDR1 SQVTM and CDR2 ANQGSEA. The CDR3 runs to 13 residues. 60 Vbeta and 13 Jbeta primers were used in PCR. In the study's own analysis: A follow-up analysis tallied around 76 million unique TCR beta chains, roughly 11 million shared. The data were produced by immunoSEQ multiplex PCR, yet TCRdb's version contains in-frame clones alone and is incomplete. The V and J calls and clone size are taken from that table; D and trimming were inferred from the DNA. In all, the sample yields approximately 140,000 clones. The gene calls are TRBV29-1 and TRBJ2-3, with D uncertain. The sequencing sample was made of PBMCs. The receptor comes from a woman aged 18 to 35 in good health and CMV-seronegative. DNA for the CDR3: TGCAGCGTTGAAGTGGCGGTTTCAGATACGCAGTATTTT. This codes for CSVEVAVSDTQYF.